This T cell receptor (beta chain) comes out of a study of T cells in Graves' hyperthyroidism and ophthalmopathy. Amplification of TCR beta CDR3 regions was performed using RNA transcripts as template. The HTBI set primed first-round TCR CDR3 RT-PCR. TCRdb reprocessed the multiplex PCR reads via MiXCR and lists one record per CDR3 protein. Of a few hundred thousand distinct CDR3 sequences in the sample, about 14% were seen once. General study results and limits: Researchers report that a 13 V-J model separated ophthalmopathy from stable hyperthyroidism. Most clonotypes expanded in the thyroid (above 0.001) were also present in blood.

As to this clonotype: The antigen is not known.

The hyperthyroidism was newly diagnosed and had lasted under 2 months; the patients were aged 18 to 65. Diagnostic assessment was based on clinical symptoms, serum thyroxine and TRAb, thyroid ultrasound and orbital computed tomography. Sequencing input: blood. The sequence derives from a woman aged 40 to 50 with Graves' hyperthyroidism.

CDR3 amino acids: CSVWYSGPGTEAFF. The CDR3, as DNA: TGCAGCGTTTGGTATTCAGGGCCGGGAACTGAAGCTTTCTTT. V gene TRBV29-1 combines with J gene TRBJ1-1, with D perhaps TRBD1 (5 bases). The V gene's germline CDR1 is SQVTM and CDR2 ANQGSEA. Trimming took off 5 bases at V and 5 bases at J, with 18 bases between the two ends. This CDR3 contains 14 residues.